This T cell receptor beta chain was observed in a study of blood T cell repertoires in COVID-19 (dated by TCRdb to 2018 to 2020). In the study overall: Samples from collaborators originated in the United States, Italy and Spain and spanned both the acute and convalescent phases of COVID-19. The samples were drawn from two sources: the first 160 participants of the ongoing ImmuneRACE study, and about 1,300 subjects contributed by 6 global collaborators. Nearly every sample came with metadata listing a de-identified subject ID, COVID-19 status, age in years and sex. The prospective study material was composed of cDNA or gDNA derived from T cells, B-cell-depleted T cells, or PBMCs. The repertoires were released in a freely available public database intended as a resource for research on the immune response to SARS-CoV-2. HLA class I and class II types, where available, came from metadata supplied by the sample provider rather than from assay-based typing. Subjects who had been exposed to COVID-19, were actively infected with it, or had recovered from it provided the deeply sampled blood TCRbeta repertoires that made up the dataset.

One collaborating source in Seattle enrolled patients during active infection and followed them longitudinally through the course of disease. Whole blood was collected in K2EDTA tubes by collaborating institutions according to the institutions' own protocols. For TCRbeta analysis, collaborator samples were shipped as frozen whole blood, as isolated PBMCs, or as DNA extracted from either sample type. As regards this clone: There is no known antigen for this receptor. Per-base qualities were not stored, and no clone one base away is much larger.

Its CDR3 holds 12 amino acids, cysteine through phenylalanine. The retained sequence is limited to the CDR3, 36 bases, with the frame set at the first base. V is pared back by 4 bases and J by 5 bases, with 7 bases lying between the germline termini. The study at large found these results: The quantity of clinical and demographic metadata differed by source and by participant and was supplied without curation.

The immunoSEQ Assay, a bias-controlled multiplex PCR, was used to amplify TCRbeta CDR3 regions from genomic DNA. The original methods were these. The number of nucleated cells in each sample was estimated by amplification of reference gene primers within the assay. To quantify the absolute abundance of each unique TCRbeta CDR3 rearrangement, sequence reads were collapsed and filtered. For each sample, productive Simpson clonality was calculated as the square root of Simpson's diversity index over productive rearrangements. The table comes from immuneACCESS by way of TCRdb, which keeps in-frame sequences with V and J called. Part of the clones is missing from these tables; in studies checked, under half for an unresolved V gene and the rest for unknown reasons. V and J calls and clone size follow that table, whereas D and trimming were derived from the DNA. The sample table holds tens of thousands of clones, of which around 86% were seen once. The ten top clones hold about 5% of the sample.

The source material was peripheral blood. This receptor was taken from a man aged 60 to 69 with COVID-19, enrolled during active disease. The sequence is built from TRBV12-3 or TRBV12-4 and TRBJ2-3; TRBD1 could be the D gene, as 6 bases match. This receptor carries the CDR3 CASSSRGDTQYF. In nucleotides, the sequence is TGTGCCAGCAGTTCCAGGGGAGATACGCAGTATTTT.